This TCR beta chain was captured in a study of blood T cell repertoires in COVID-19. Study information: Material from acute and convalescent COVID-19 was sourced from the United States, Italy and Spain. T cells, B-cell-depleted T cells, or PBMCs provided the cDNA or gDNA that served as material.

Seattle patient enrollment occurred during active infection, with longitudinal follow-up thereafter. Trimming cost V 4 bases and J 9 bases, with 10 bases left between them. Per germline, CDR1 MGHDK and CDR2 SYGVNS. This CDR3 has 13 residues. As handled by the study authors: Amplification with reference gene primers provided the estimates of nucleated cell counts. Produced via immunoSEQ multiplex PCR; TCRdb's table is partial and in-frame only. V, J and clone size reflect that table, while D and trimming were determined from the DNA. The sample contains under 250,000 clones, approximately 88% of which appear only once.

This chain uses TRBV25-1 with TRBJ1-6, with D uncertain. The receptor's source is a woman in her twenties or thirties with COVID-19, enrolled during active disease. The sample comprised peripheral blood. The CDR3 reads CASSGQPGSPLHF. The DNA of the CDR3 is TGTGCCAGCAGTGGCCAACCAGGTTCACCCCTCCACTTT.